This TCR beta chain was obtained from a study of cytomegalovirus exposure and HLA in healthy donors. Primers included in the PCR were 60 Vbeta and 13 Jbeta primers. The table came from immunoSEQ multiplex PCR; TCRdb's copy has only in-frame clones and leaves some out. The data show approximately 140,000 clones, about 70% seen once. In the case of this clone: Its antigen is not identified.

Findings of the study overall: TCR beta sequences reportedly predicted the HLA-A and HLA-B alleles of most subjects accurately. Across all donors, roughly uniform sequencing depth was an assumption of the presence/absence analyses. It was likely that a cluster of highly shared sequence variants was a sequencing artifact. Cytomegalovirus-associated TCR beta chains were listed, numbering under 200.

The sequenced sample was PBMCs. The clonotype comes from a woman aged 60-75 years in good health and CMV-seropositive.

Here the CDR3 reads CASSYDSFYGYTF. The CDR3 region has the DNA TGTGCCAGCAGTTACGACAGCTTCTATGGCTACACCTTC. V usage is TRBV6-5 and J usage is TRBJ1-2; D may be TRBD1 (5 bases). The germline gives CDR1 MNHEY, CDR2 SVGAGI. Trimming cost V 2 bases and J 4 bases, with 8 bases left between them. This CDR3 has 13 residues.